The 22 T cell receptor beta chains below were found in one sample sequenced in a study of blood T cell repertoires in COVID-19. Data came from immunoSEQ multiplex PCR; TCRdb stores just in-frame clones and leaves some out. The sample carries about 33,000 clones, 75% to 90% recorded once. What was sequenced was peripheral blood. Receptor source: a human donor in a cohort sampled during active COVID-19.

J is TRBJ2-1 and V is TRBV6-5; maybe TRBD2 (6 bases). Germline assignment: CDR1 MNHEY and CDR2 SVGAGI. This CDR3 comprises 14 residues. V lost 1 base and J 4 bases, leaving 8 bases between the germline ends. CDR3 sequence: CASSYLAEYNEQFF. The CDR3 coding sequence is TGTGCCAGCAGTTACTTAGCGGAGTACAATGAGCAGTTCTTC.

The genes are TRBV7-6 and TRBJ1-6; 7 bases are shared with TRBD1. The CDR3 is 18 amino acids. In germline, CDR1 is SGHVS, CDR2 FNYEAQ. Germline trimming cut 0 bases from V and 4 bases from J; bases unmatched to any gene: 9. CDR3 sequence (DNA): TGTGCCAGCAGCTTAGCAGCTTGGACAGGAGCGTATAATTCACCCCTCCACTTT. Protein product: CASSLAAWTGAYNSPLHF.

V and J are TRBV2 and TRBJ1-2; unclear D gene. This CDR3 is 18 amino acids long. Germline V gene lookup returns CDR1 SNHLY and CDR2 FYNNEI. The ends were cut back, 8 bases at V and 8 bases at J, with 33 bases in the middle. The CDR3 bases are TGTGCCAGCCTTGAAAGGCAGAACACTATGCTAACTATGGTCGGCTACACCTTC. Protein: CASLERQNTMLTMVGYTF.

The gene calls are TRBV9 and TRBJ2-5, with 12 bases that match TRBD2. V trimming: 0 bases; J trimming: 5 bases; junction bases outside the gene matches: 8. Per germline, CDR1 SGDLS and CDR2 YYNGEE. The CDR3 is made up of 17 amino acids. Written as DNA, the CDR3 is TGTGCCAGCAGCGTAGAATCTAGCGGGGGGGCATTGGAGACCCAGTACTTC. Amino acids: CASSVESSGGALETQYF.

The chain carries TRBV2 and TRBJ1-2; the D is unclear. The V end lost 2 bases, the J end lost 6 bases, and 7 bases lay between the germline ends. Germline CDR1 is SNHLY and CDR2 is FYNNEI. This CDR3 comprises 12 residues. DNA of the CDR3: TGTGCCAGCAGTGAACGTCTCGATGGCTACACCTTC. Translating gives CASSERLDGYTF.

The genes are TRBV19 and TRBJ1-6; D unresolved. Trimming left V 7 bases short and J 8 bases short, with 15 bases between. The CDR3 has 14 amino acids. Germline loops: CDR1 LNHDA, CDR2 SQIVND (reference sequence). CDR3: CASTNSLGDSPLHF. The CDR3 bases are TGTGCCAGTACAAACAGTTTGGGAGATTCACCCCTCCACTTT.

By share of the sample, this clone is medium-sized (0.01 to 0.1%). The chain joins TRBV4-1 to TRBJ1-5; 7 bases align to TRBD1. The ends lost 1 base at V and 0 bases at J; junction bases unmatched: 6. This CDR3 has 17 amino acids. Germline lookup yields CDR1 MGHRA and CDR2 YSYEKL. The CDR3 loop is CASSQGPGGYSNQPQHF. Written as DNA, the CDR3 is TGCGCCAGCAGCCAAGGACCAGGGGGGTATAGCAATCAGCCCCAGCATTTT.

The chain employs TRBV5-1 and TRBJ2-1; D ambiguous. CDR1 SGHRS and CDR2 YFSETQ come from the germline V gene. The CDR3 covers 16 residues. The V end lost 0 bases, the J end lost 0 bases, and 10 bases lay between the germline ends. CDR3 in DNA: TGCGCCAGCAGCTTGGAGGCGGATAGCTCCTACAATGAGCAGTTCTTC. This sequence encodes CASSLEADSSYNEQFF.

The V and J genes are TRBV19 and TRBJ2-7, with 7 bases aligning to TRBD1. J was trimmed by 2 bases and V by 9 bases; bases with no gene match: 1. CDR1 and CDR2 (germline): LNHDA, SQIVND (reference sequence). The CDR3 consists of 11 residues. The CDR3 reads CASQGAYEQYF. CDR3 bases: TGTGCCAGCCAGGGGGCCTACGAGCAGTACTTC. Using reference TRBV19 and TRBJ2-7 for the parts outside the CDR3, the full variable domain is DGGITQSPKYLFRKEGQNVTLSCEQNLNHDAMYWYRQDPGQGLRLIYYSQIVNDFQKGDIAEGYSVSREKKESFPLTVTSAQKNPTAFYLCASQGAYEQYFGPGTRLTVT.

This clone was seen a handful of times. The J gene is TRBJ2-1, the V gene TRBV2, with TRBD2 identical over 14 bases. V lost 8 bases, J lost 6 bases, and 9 bases stayed unmatched. Germline CDR1 and CDR2: SNHLY and FYNNEI. CDR3 size: 16 residues. CDR3 nucleotides: TGTGCCAGCGGACGACTAGCGGGAGGGCCCGGCAATGAGCAGTTCTTC. This gives the protein CASGRLAGGPGNEQFF.

The rearrangement links TRBV2 to TRBJ2-2, with D hard to call. With 6 bases removed from V and 1 base from J, the gap between germline ends came to 12 bases. Germline-derived CDR1 and CDR2 are SNHLY and FYNNEI. This CDR3 region has 15 residues. The CDR3 DNA follows: TGTGCCAGCAGCGGCCAGGCATTGAACACCGGGGAGCTGTTTTTT. It specifies CASSGQALNTGELFF.

The chain joins TRBV10-1 to TRBJ2-3, with 7 nucleotides matching TRBD1. This CDR3 region has 13 residues. Losses at the gene ends were 6 bases for V and 6 bases for J; bases not matched to a gene: 6. CDR1 and CDR2 from the germline V gene are WNHNN and SYGVQD (reference sequence). This CDR3 is CASRATGLDTQYF. The CDR3 nucleotides read TGCGCCAGCAGGGCGACAGGGTTGGATACGCAGTATTTT.

V is TRBV2 and J is TRBJ2-1; D perhaps matches TRBD1 (6 bases). There are 15 residues in the CDR3. The germline CDR1 and CDR2 sequences are SNHLY and FYNNEI. V was clipped by 3 bases and J by 8 bases, with 17 bases between them. The CDR3 sequence: CASSDRGGPRDEQFF. The CDR3 DNA reads TGTGCCAGCAGTGATCGAGGGGGTCCGAGGGATGAGCAGTTCTTC.

The J gene is TRBJ1-2, the V gene TRBV6-5, with 10 nucleotides matching TRBD1. CDR3 length: 15 residues. Unmatched junction bases numbered 8, after V lost 6 bases and J lost 4 bases. Germline-derived CDR1 and CDR2 are MNHEY and SVGAGI. CDR3 protein: CASSPRTGGAYGYTF. CDR3 DNA sequence: TGTGCCAGCAGCCCGCGGACAGGGGGTGCCTATGGCTACACCTTC.

This clone showed up just once. This chain uses TRBV10-3 with TRBJ2-6; 8 bases match TRBD1. V shed 10 bases, J shed 0 bases, and the junction held 8 bases outside the gene matches. CDR1 and CDR2 (germline): ENHRY, SYGVKD. This CDR3 region has 16 residues. The CDR3 nucleotides are TGTGCCACCGACAGGGGCTTAAGCTCTGGGGCCAACGTCCTGACTTTC. It is translated as CATDRGLSSGANVLTF.

V is TRBV18 and J is TRBJ2-7; maybe TRBD2 (6 bases). This CDR3 region has 13 residues. Per germline, CDR1 KGHSH and CDR2 LQKENI. V shed 4 bases and J shed 2 bases, with 9 bases lying between them. The CDR3 loop reads CASSLSGAYEQYF. Here the CDR3 DNA reads TGTGCCAGCTCACTTAGCGGAGCCTACGAGCAGTACTTC. The variable domain in full, with the rest retrieved from reference TRBV18 and TRBJ2-7, is NAGVMQNPRHLVRRRGQEARLRCSPMKGHSHVYWYRQLPEEGLKFMVYLQKENIIDESGMPKERFSAEFPKEGPSILRIQQVVRGDSAAYFCASSLSGAYEQYFGPGTRLTVT.

This clone has only one observation. The V gene is TRBV6-5, the J gene TRBJ2-7; TRBD1 agrees at 12 bases. Germline V gives CDR1 MNHEY, CDR2 SVGAGI. There are 15 residues in the CDR3. J lost 0 bases, V lost 6 bases, and 3 bases had no gene match. CDR3 loop: CASSPGQGASYEQYF. The CDR3 region has the DNA TGTGCCAGCAGCCCGGGACAGGGGGCCTCCTACGAGCAGTACTTC.

The rearrangement joins TRBV7-3 to TRBJ2-1, with D tentatively TRBD2 (7 bases). The germline gives CDR1 SGHTA, CDR2 FQGTGA. V was cut by 4 bases and J by 6 bases, with 16 bases left in between. The CDR3 runs to 15 residues. The CDR3, as DNA: TGTGCCAGCAGCTCGGGGTTGGGAGGGGGCAATGAGCAGTTCTTC. It codes for CASSSGLGGGNEQFF.

V usage is TRBV19 and J usage is TRBJ1-1; 8 bases are shared with TRBD1. This CDR3 has 14 amino acids. The germline CDR1 and CDR2 sequences are LNHDA and SQIVND (reference sequence). The J segment lost 4 bases and the V segment lost 6 bases, leaving 7 bases of the junction unmatched. DNA of the CDR3: TGTGCCAGTAGAACCGACAGGGGCGGCACTGAAGCTTTCTTT. It is translated as CASRTDRGGTEAFF.

This clone was counted a single time. This chain connects TRBV5-1 to TRBJ2-7; 7 positions match TRBD1. Germline loops: CDR1 SGHRS, CDR2 YFSETQ. The CDR3 has 16 residues. J was trimmed by 2 bases and V by 3 bases; bases with no gene match: 11. The CDR3 sequence is CASSSSGTVFPYEQYF. CDR3 DNA sequence: TGCGCCAGCAGCTCATCCGGGACAGTCTTCCCCTACGAGCAGTACTTC.

The V gene is TRBV7-9, the J gene TRBJ2-7; 7 nucleotides match TRBD1. The germline V gene encodes CDR1 SEHNR and CDR2 FQNEAQ (reference sequence). The CDR3 consists of 15 residues. With 1 base clipped from V and 3 bases from J, the junction kept 6 bases outside the gene matches. This CDR3 is CASSLEWDSLYEQYF. CDR3 sequence (DNA): TGTGCCAGCAGCTTAGAGTGGGACAGCCTCTACGAGCAGTACTTC.

The rearrangement joins TRBV4-1 to TRBJ2-4; TRBD1 might be the D (5 bases). CDR3 length: 18 residues. Germline V gives CDR1 MGHRA, CDR2 YSYEKL. Trimming left V 2 bases short and J 7 bases short, with 24 bases between. The CDR3 here is CASSQFPSGQGFTNIQYF. The CDR3 DNA follows: TGCGCCAGCAGCCAATTTCCCTCAGGGCAGGGTTTTACGAACATTCAGTACTTC.